The 4 T cell receptor beta chains presented below share a single source sample, sequenced in a study of blood T cell dynamics during melanoma immunotherapy. Produced via immunoSEQ multiplex PCR; TCRdb's table is partial and in-frame only. Of 8,000 or so clones listed, more than 75% are singletons. The sample's time point: pre-treatment baseline. The input for sequencing was blood, taken from a patient treated with checkpoint blockade. Every receptor here comes from a human donor with melanoma.

As DNA, the CDR3 is TGTGCCAGCAGGCCCGCGGGGGCTGGAAACACCATATATTTT. This sequence encodes CASRPAGAGNTIYF. The chain carries TRBV9 and TRBJ1-3; D perhaps matches TRBD1 (5 bases). V was pared by 5 bases and J by 2 bases, with 11 bases between. This CDR3 is 14 amino acids long. CDR1 SGDLS and CDR2 YYNGEE come from the germline V gene.

This chain uses TRBV6-5 with TRBJ2-4; 8 nucleotides match TRBD1. The ends lost 6 bases at V and 7 bases at J; junction bases unmatched: 8. Germline CDR1 MNHEY, CDR2 SVGAGI. The CDR3 runs to 14 residues. The CDR3: CASRTTGAGNIQYF. Written as DNA, the CDR3 is TGTGCCAGCAGGACGACAGGGGCCGGGAACATTCAGTACTTC.

V usage is TRBV25-1 and J usage is TRBJ2-3; D is uncertain. The germline V and J ends were trimmed by 1 base and 6 bases, with 14 bases remaining between them. CDR3 length equals 15 residues. From germline, CDR1 is MGHDK and CDR2 SYGVNS. CDR3 coding DNA: TGTGCCAGCAGTGAATCTGGCTACGTCAGGGATACGCAGTATTTT. As protein: CASSESGYVRDTQYF.

The CDR3 region is CASSQGDGSSYEQYF. CDR3 in DNA: TGCGCCAGCAGCCAAGGGGACGGGAGCTCCTACGAGCAGTACTTC. The rearrangement links TRBV4-3 to TRBJ2-7, with D possibly being TRBD2 (6 bases). V lost 1 base to trimming and J lost 0 bases, with 10 bases between them. The CDR3 is made up of 15 amino acids. CDR1 and CDR2 from the germline V gene are LGHNA and YSLEER.